This is a list of T cell receptor beta chains from one sample in a study of blood T cell repertoires in COVID-19. Here immunoSEQ multiplex PCR was the method, and the copy in TCRdb shows in-frame clones only, minus some. This table holds over 130,000 clones, 65% to 85% found once. Sequenced material: peripheral blood. Every receptor here comes from a woman in her sixties or seventies with acute or convalescent COVID-19. Each CDR3 is given with its conserved first and last residue. Fields, in order: V gene, D gene, clone size, J gene, CDR3 protein, CDR3 DNA. The D gene is left open where the match is weak. Not every row has a clone size; where given, it reads once, few, many or a size class.

TRBV6-2/TRBV6-3,.,few,TRBJ2-7,CASSYDQLPGEYEQYF,TGTGCCAGCAGTTATGATCAGCTCCCGGGTGAATACGAGCAGTACTTC
TRBV3-1/TRBV3-2,.,.,TRBJ2-5,CASSRTGRDETQYF,TGTGCCAGCAGTCGGACAGGGAGGGATGAGACCCAGTACTTC
TRBV28,TRBD1,few,TRBJ1-1,CASSLPLGQGGAFF,TGTGCCAGCAGTCTACCCTTAGGACAGGGGGGAGCTTTCTTT
TRBV29-1,TRBD2,once,TRBJ2-7,CSVLGTNPEQYF,TGCAGCGTACTCGGGACTAACCCCGAGCAGTACTTC
TRBV5-5,TRBD1,.,TRBJ2-3,CASSSQGAGTDTQYF,TGTGCCAGCAGCTCACAGGGGGCTGGGACAGATACGCAGTATTTT
TRBV16,TRBD2,.,TRBJ2-1,CASSQSRGVSNEQFF,TGTGCCAGCAGCCAATCACGGGGGGTAAGCAATGAGCAGTTCTTC
TRBV21-1,.,.,TRBJ2-7,CASSKGGLADYEQYF,TGTGCCAGCAGCAAAGGCGGACTAGCGGACTACGAGCAGTACTTC
TRBV7-9,.,.,TRBJ2-3,CASSVMTGSGDTQYF,TGTGCCAGCAGCGTAATGACAGGTTCGGGGGATACGCAGTATTTT
TRBV30,.,.,TRBJ1-6,CAWSIAVPRYNSPLHF,TGTGCCTGGAGTATAGCCGTCCCTCGATATAATTCACCCCTCCACTTT
TRBV6-2/TRBV6-3,.,.,TRBJ2-7,CASSYSGTPPYEQYF,TGTGCCAGCAGTTACTCAGGGACACCCCCGTACGAGCAGTACTTC
TRBV24-1,.,.,TRBJ2-7,CATSDFAGAGEQYF,TGTGCCACCAGTGATTTCGCAGGGGCTGGGGAGCAGTACTTC
TRBV27,.,.,TRBJ1-1,CASSLVPGNTEAFF,TGTGCCAGCAGTTTAGTCCCGGGAAACACTGAAGCTTTCTTT
TRBV19,TRBD1,.,TRBJ1-1,CASSSQGSVPPDGF,TGTGCCAGTAGTTCACAGGGGTCTGTCCCCCCTGATGGCTTT
TRBV9,.,once,TRBJ2-6,CASSVRGSGANVLTF,TGTGCCAGCAGCGTTCGGGGTTCTGGGGCCAACGTCCTGACTTTC
TRBV27,TRBD2,.,TRBJ2-2,CASKTSGRVNTGELFF,TGTGCCAGCAAGACTAGCGGGAGGGTGAACACCGGGGAGCTGTTTTTT
TRBV6-6,TRBD2,.,TRBJ2-1,CASSYGAGVGYEQFF,TGTGCCAGCAGTTACGGAGCGGGAGTTGGCTATGAGCAGTTCTTC
TRBV11-2,.,.,TRBJ2-1,CASSPPGSAGYNEQFF,TGTGCCAGCAGCCCCCCGGGATCGGCGGGTTACAATGAGCAGTTCTTC
TRBV7-9,.,.,TRBJ2-5,CASSSPSGETQYF,TGTGCCAGCAGCTCACCCTCCGGGGAGACCCAGTACTTC
TRBV5-4,.,.,TRBJ2-7,CASSLGDSPYEQYF,TGTGCCAGCAGCTTGGGAGACTCTCCCTACGAGCAGTACTTC
TRBV6-1,TRBD1,.,TRBJ1-3,CASSEEDRGILGNTIYF,TGTGCCAGCAGTGAAGAGGACAGGGGCATCCTTGGAAACACCATATATTTT
TRBV25-1,TRBD2,.,TRBJ2-3,CASSLAGRGTDTQYF,TGTGCCAGCAGTCTAGCGGGCCGGGGCACAGATACGCAGTATTTT
TRBV27,TRBD1,.,TRBJ2-3,CASSDDRGGLTDTQYF,TGTGCCAGCAGTGACGACAGGGGCGGGTTGACAGATACGCAGTATTTT
TRBV5-1,.,.,TRBJ1-1,CASSNTMIAGGEAFF,TGCGCCAGCAGCAACACTATGATAGCCGGGGGTGAAGCTTTCTTT
TRBV29-1,TRBD1,.,TRBJ1-1,CSVAQMQGAWAFF,TGCAGCGTTGCGCAAATGCAGGGGGCATGGGCTTTCTTT
TRBV5-4,.,.,TRBJ2-1,CASSFGTPGRGEQFF,TGTGCCAGCAGCTTCGGGACTCCGGGGCGGGGTGAGCAGTTCTTC
TRBV6-1,TRBD2,.,TRBJ2-3,CASSEAFASGRDTQYF,TGTGCCAGCAGTGAAGCGTTTGCTAGCGGGAGAGATACGCAGTATTTT
TRBV30,.,.,TRBJ2-7,CAWRNRAGRYEQYF,TGTGCCTGGAGAAATAGGGCAGGGCGCTACGAGCAGTACTTC
TRBV11-3,TRBD2,once,TRBJ2-1,CASSLDLADKQFF,TGTGCCAGCAGCTTAGACCTAGCGGACAAGCAGTTCTTC
TRBV6-2/TRBV6-3,TRBD2,.,TRBJ2-2,CASSPTSGGIGELFF,TGTGCCAGCAGCCCTACTAGCGGCGGGATCGGGGAGCTGTTTTTT
TRBV2,.,.,TRBJ2-1,CASSSAETKAYNEQFF,TGTGCCAGCTCGTCGGCGGAGACCAAAGCCTACAATGAGCAGTTCTTC
TRBV4-1,TRBD2,once,TRBJ2-3,CASSLLAGGTTDTQYF,TGCGCCAGCAGCCTACTAGCGGGAGGGACCACAGATACGCAGTATTTT
TRBV27,.,few,TRBJ2-1,CASSLSTGGNEQFF,TGTGCCAGCAGTTTATCCACCGGGGGCAATGAGCAGTTCTTC
TRBV7-2,.,.,TRBJ1-5,CASSSDRQAPQHF,TGTGCCAGCAGCTCCGACCGACAGGCTCCCCAGCATTTT
TRBV4-1,TRBD2,.,TRBJ2-7,CASSQEAGGGSYEQYF,TGCGCCAGCAGCCAAGAAGCGGGGGGAGGCTCCTACGAGCAGTACTTC
TRBV4-2,TRBD1,.,TRBJ1-1,CASSQEPYRGRQAFF,TGTGCCAGCAGCCAAGAACCCTACAGGGGGCGCCAAGCTTTCTTT
TRBV6-5,.,.,TRBJ2-3,CASSYSQSTDTQYF,TGTGCCAGCAGTTACTCTCAGAGCACAGATACGCAGTATTTT
TRBV18,.,.,TRBJ1-5,CASTPSAEISPQHF,TGTGCCAGCACCCCAAGTGCGGAGATCAGCCCCCAGCATTTT
TRBV6-1,TRBD2,.,TRBJ2-2,CASSDWTSGRALRTGELFF,TGTGCCAGCAGTGACTGGACTAGCGGGAGGGCCTTACGCACCGGGGAGCTGTTTTTT
TRBV9,.,.,TRBJ2-2,CASSVGAGNTGELFF,TGTGCCAGCAGCGTAGGGGCAGGGAACACCGGGGAGCTGTTTTTT
TRBV3-1/TRBV3-2,.,.,TRBJ1-1,CASSQGAQAFF,TGTGCCAGCAGCCAAGGGGCCCAAGCTTTCTTT
TRBV27,TRBD1,.,TRBJ2-7,CASSFGQGFTYEQYF,TGTGCCAGCAGTTTTGGACAGGGCTTCACCTACGAGCAGTACTTC
TRBV7-3,TRBD1,.,TRBJ1-2,CASSSGGAEGYTF,TGTGCCAGCAGCTCAGGGGGCGCGGAGGGCTACACCTTC
TRBV19,.,.,TRBJ2-5,CASSGRTAQETQYF,TGTGCCAGTAGTGGCCGGACAGCACAAGAGACCCAGTACTTC
TRBV2,.,.,TRBJ1-1,CASRKVEVQAFF,TGTGCCAGCAGGAAGGTCGAGGTACAAGCTTTCTTT